Shown below are 16 T cell receptor beta chains from a single sample sequenced in a study of response to subunit inactivated influenza vaccine. TCRdb passed the RT-PCR reads through MiXCR, listing each CDR3 protein once. The sample includes around 530,000 distinct CDR3 sequences, 12% of them seen just once. The source was PBMCs from blood, collected on the day of vaccination. The receptors shown here come from a man in his fifties or sixties who received an inactivated influenza vaccine.

The table lists this clonotype with a few counts. The chain is built from TRBV4-3 and TRBJ2-1; possibly TRBD1 for D (9 bases). Germline-derived CDR1 and CDR2 are LGHNA and YSLEER. Trimming cost V 1 base and J 1 base, with 17 bases left between them. This CDR3 has 18 residues. CDR3 protein: CASSQAPGGTGSYNEQFF. CDR3 sequence (DNA): TGCGCCAGCAGCCAAGCCCCGGGAGGGACAGGGTCCTACAATGAGCAGTTCTTC.

This clonotype has a count of ten or more. V and J are TRBV12-3 or TRBV12-4 and TRBJ1-1; D is ambiguous. This CDR3 comprises 16 residues. V was shortened by 6 bases and J by 3 bases, with 20 bases between the two germline ends. The CDR3 nucleotides read TGTGCCAGCAGCCTCGGACTTAATGGGCAAGACACTGAAGCTTTCTTT. This translates into CASSLGLNGQDTEAFF.

The table lists this clonotype with many counts. The rearrangement joins TRBV20-1 to TRBJ2-5, with 10 bases aligning to TRBD2. CDR1 and CDR2 from the germline V gene are DFQATT and SNEGSKA (reference sequence). Unmatched junction bases numbered 9, after V lost 7 bases and J lost 4 bases. The CDR3 is 14 amino acids. The CDR3 DNA reads TGCAGTGTAGCTAGCGGGAGTTTTGCAGAGACCCAGTACTTC. This translates into CSVASGSFAETQYF.

This clonotype has just a few counts. J is TRBJ2-2 and V is TRBV6-5; the D is unclear. V dropped 0 bases and J dropped 1 base, with 6 bases sitting between them. Germline values: CDR1 MNHEY, CDR2 SVGAGI. This CDR3 spans 15 amino acids. CDR3 bases: TGTGCCAGCAGTTACTCGCCAGAGAACACCGGGGAGCTGTTTTTT. The encoded protein is CASSYSPENTGELFF.

This clonotype occurred a few times. V usage is TRBV4-3 and J usage is TRBJ2-1; tentative D call: TRBD2 (6 bases). The germline V and J ends were trimmed by 0 bases and 10 bases, with 22 bases remaining between them. This CDR3 comprises 17 residues. Germline assignment: CDR1 LGHNA and CDR2 YSLEER. The DNA of the CDR3 is TGCGCCAGCAGCCAAGATTTGGGACTTAACCCCCCGGGGGAGCAGTTCTTC. Amino acids: CASSQDLGLNPPGEQFF.

In its sample, this clonotype was seen a few times. The V call is TRBV3-1, the J call TRBJ2-5, with D possibly being TRBD1 (6 bases). The V gene lost 3 bases and the J gene lost 1 base, with 12 bases spanning the gap. The germline V gene encodes CDR1 LGHDT and CDR2 YNNKEL (reference sequence). The CDR3 has 15 residues. The CDR3 sequence is CASSQWGQSQETQYF. The CDR3 bases are TGTGCCAGCAGCCAGTGGGGGCAGAGCCAAGAGACCCAGTACTTC.

In this sample, this clonotype turned up a few times. This chain connects TRBV6-2 or TRBV6-3 to TRBJ2-2; 10 bases map to TRBD2. Germline-derived CDR1 and CDR2 are MNHEY and SVGEGT. The ends lost 6 bases at V and 2 bases at J; junction bases unmatched: 9. The CDR3 length is 17 residues. DNA for the CDR3: TGTGCCAGCAGCCTAAGTGCTAGCGGGAGAAACACCGGGGAGCTGTTTTTT. This translates into CASSLSASGRNTGELFF.

The CDR3 reads CASSLGGTWGQETQYF. The CDR3 region has the DNA TGCGCCAGCAGCTTGGGAGGTACTTGGGGCCAAGAGACCCAGTACTTC. The J gene is TRBJ2-5, the V gene TRBV5-1; no reliable D call. The CDR3 extends over 16 amino acids. In germline, CDR1 is SGHRS, CDR2 YFSETQ. The V end lost 0 bases, the J end lost 1 base, and 13 bases lay between the germline ends.

On this clonotype itself: The germline gene is not matched at one end of the junction; a read error may be the cause. This chain links TRBV20-1 with TRBJ2-5; TRBD2 aligns across 11 bases. This CDR3 is built from 16 residues. Germline V CDR1 and CDR2: DFQATT, SNEGSKA (reference sequence). CDR3 in DNA: TGCTGTGCTAGACCACTAGCGGGGGACGCGCAAGAGACCCAGTACTTC. Amino acid sequence: CCARPLAGDAQETQYF.

V is TRBV28 and J is TRBJ1-6; the match to TRBD1 covers 7 bases. Germline lookup yields CDR1 MDHEN and CDR2 SYDVKM. J lost 7 bases, V lost 5 bases, and 2 bases had no gene match. The CDR3 is 13 residues long. The CDR3 nucleotides are TGTGCCAGCAGTGGGACAGTCAATTCACCCCTCCACTTT. The encoded protein is CASSGTVNSPLHF. Full variable domain (rest looked up from reference TRBV28 and TRBJ1-6): DVKVTQSSRYLVKRTGEKVFLECVQDMDHENMFWYRQDPGLGLRLIYFSYDVKMKEKGDIPEGYSVSREKKERFSLILESASTNQTSMYLCASSGTVNSPLHFGNGTRLTVT.

The chain couples TRBV2 to TRBJ2-7; a weak D match, TRBD2 (5 bases). V was shortened by 6 bases and J by 4 bases, with 16 bases between the two germline ends. This CDR3 comprises 14 residues. The germline V gene has CDR1 SNHLY and CDR2 FYNNEI. CDR3 nucleotides: TGTGCCAGCAGGGCCGGGATGATGAGGTACGAGCAGTACTTC. This codes for CASRAGMMRYEQYF.

This clonotype showed up just a few times. CDR3 DNA: TGTGCCAGCACCCCGCTATTGGCGGGAGGGCCGACCTCCTACAATGAGCAGTTCTTC. Its protein is CASTPLLAGGPTSYNEQFF. The chain has TRBV2 and TRBJ2-1, with 9 bases fitting TRBD2. The germline V gene has CDR1 SNHLY and CDR2 FYNNEI. V lost 7 bases, J lost 0 bases, and 16 bases stayed unmatched. This CDR3 is 19 amino acids long.

This clonotype was found a few times. V gene TRBV7-9 combines with J gene TRBJ2-2, with D perhaps TRBD1 (5 bases). CDR3 size: 15 residues. V was clipped by 1 base and J by 3 bases, with 9 bases between them. Germline V CDR1 and CDR2: SEHNR, FQNEAQ (reference sequence). The CDR3 region has the DNA TGTGCCAGCAGCTTAGTGTTGGGGCACACCGGGGAGCTGTTTTTT. Translating gives CASSLVLGHTGELFF.

The rearrangement joins TRBV15 to TRBJ2-1, with D tentatively TRBD1 or TRBD2 (6 bases each). The CDR3 totals 15 residues. Looked up from germline, CDR1 is LNHNV and CDR2 is YYDKDF (reference sequence). With 3 bases removed from V and 0 bases from J, the gap between germline ends came to 9 bases. CDR3 sequence reads: CATSSGGASYNEQFF. The CDR3, as DNA: TGTGCCACCAGCAGCGGGGGCGCCTCCTACAATGAGCAGTTCTTC.

The V and J genes are TRBV5-1 and TRBJ1-4; 8 nucleotides agree with TRBD1. J was trimmed by 8 bases and V by 4 bases; bases with no gene match: 10. There are 15 residues in the CDR3. CDR1 and CDR2 (germline): SGHRS, YFSETQ. CDR3 sequence reads: CASSEWTGFGEKLFF. DNA of the CDR3: TGCGCCAGCAGCGAATGGACAGGGTTCGGGGAAAAACTGTTTTTT. Based on the CDR3 plus reference TRBV5-1 and TRBJ1-4, the full variable domain is KAGVTQTPRYLIKTRGQQVTLSCSPISGHRSVSWYQQTPGQGLQFLFEYFSETQRNKGNFPGRFSGRQFSNSRSEMNVSTLELGDSALYLCASSEWTGFGEKLFFGSGTQLSVL.

This clonotype was seen more than once but under ten times. The gene calls are TRBV7-9 and TRBJ2-5; D is ambiguous. This CDR3 has 17 residues. CDR1 is SEHNR, CDR2 FQNEAQ, per germline (reference sequence). V shed 1 base and J shed 1 base, with 16 bases lying between them. CDR3 bases: TGTGCCAGCAGCTTAGTAGTGCCTTTCCAGGTCCAAGAGACCCAGTACTTC. Its protein product is CASSLVVPFQVQETQYF. The variable domain in full, with the rest retrieved from reference TRBV7-9 and TRBJ2-5, is DTGVSQNPRHKITKRGQNVTFRCDPISEHNRLYWYRQTLGQGPEFLTYFQNEAQLEKSRLLSDRFSAERPKGSFSTLEIQRTEQGDSAMYLCASSLVVPFQVQETQYFGPGTRLLVL.